The 10 T cell receptor beta chains given below trace back to one sample, sequenced in a study of blood T cell repertoires in COVID-19. Generated by immunoSEQ multiplex PCR, the TCRdb table keeps only in-frame clones and is missing some. The table includes about 280,000 clones, 82% detected once. Source material: PBMCs or T cells enriched from blood (not recorded which). The receptors here all came from a man aged 35-49 years who had been exposed to COVID-19.

This clone appeared a single time. V is TRBV7-2 and J is TRBJ2-7; D gene uncertain. From germline, CDR1 is SGHTA and CDR2 FQGNSA. The CDR3 sequence is 15 residues long. V was shortened by 0 bases and J by 3 bases, with 12 bases between the two germline ends. The CDR3 sequence is CASSLAGSMLYEQYF. CDR3 nucleotide sequence: TGTGCCAGCAGCTTAGCGGGCTCAATGCTCTACGAGCAGTACTTC.

The chain couples TRBV9 to TRBJ2-4; 9 bases map to TRBD2. The CDR3 totals 19 residues. V lost 4 bases and J lost 0; bases outside the gene matches: 14. Germline CDR1 is SGDLS and CDR2 is YYNGEE. CDR3 residues: CASSRTTAGGTIAKNIQYF. CDR3 nucleotide sequence: TGTGCCAGCAGCCGGACTACGGCGGGAGGGACGATAGCCAAAAACATTCAGTACTTC.

The V call is TRBV5-1, the J call TRBJ1-1; D is perhaps TRBD1 (6 bases). The germline gives CDR1 SGHRS, CDR2 YFSETQ. The length of the CDR3 is 14 residues. V was clipped by 4 bases and J by 3 bases, with 13 bases between them. The CDR3 coding sequence is TGCGCCAGCAGCGTCAGGGGTGGAGACACTGAAGCTTTCTTT. Protein sequence: CASSVRGGDTEAFF.

The chain carries TRBV12-3 or TRBV12-4 and TRBJ1-2; D not certain. This CDR3 has 13 amino acids. V was trimmed by 5 bases and J by 5 bases, leaving 12 bases between them. This CDR3 reads CASSPQTLYGYTF. DNA of the CDR3: TGTGCCAGCAGTCCACAAACCCTTTATGGCTACACCTTC.

V usage is TRBV29-1 and J usage is TRBJ2-4; D uncertain. V was shortened by 4 bases and J by 1 base, with 11 bases between the two germline ends. The CDR3 covers 14 residues. CDR1 SQVTM and CDR2 ANQGSEA come from the germline V gene. CDR3 protein: CSVVTPRAKNIQYF. In DNA form, the CDR3 reads TGCAGCGTTGTTACTCCCAGGGCCAAAAACATTCAGTACTTC.

The gene calls are TRBV18 and TRBJ2-2; D is unresolved. V was trimmed by 3 bases and J by 5 bases, leaving 7 bases between them. The CDR3 extends over 13 amino acids. Germline lookup yields CDR1 KGHSH and CDR2 LQKENI. The CDR3 protein is CASSPEQTGELFF. CDR3 nucleotides: TGTGCCAGCTCACCGGAGCAGACCGGGGAGCTGTTTTTT.

The genes are TRBV5-1 and TRBJ2-1, with 8 bases fitting TRBD2. V shed 4 bases, J shed 6 bases, and the junction held 9 bases outside the gene matches. This CDR3 is 15 amino acids long. Germline assignment: CDR1 SGHRS and CDR2 YFSETQ. The CDR3 loop is CASSLERESGNEQFF. The CDR3, as DNA: TGCGCCAGCAGCCTGGAGCGGGAGAGTGGCAATGAGCAGTTCTTC.

This sequence joins TRBV10-3 and TRBJ2-1; no definite D call. Germline lookup yields CDR1 ENHRY and CDR2 SYGVKD. V lost 8 bases and J 8 bases, leaving 16 bases between the germline ends. The CDR3 consists of 13 residues. The CDR3 DNA reads TGTGCCATCGGGCTATTGGGTTCTGATGAGCAGTTCTTC. Its translation is CAIGLLGSDEQFF.

This clone came up a few times. V usage is TRBV9 and J usage is TRBJ1-1; 11 positions agree with TRBD1. With V trimmed by 3 bases and J by 7 bases, 8 bases remained unmatched. This CDR3 contains 15 residues. Germline loops: CDR1 SGDLS, CDR2 YYNGEE. The CDR3 sequence: CASSAEGTGGNEAFF. The CDR3 bases are TGTGCCAGCAGCGCCGAGGGGACAGGGGGGAATGAAGCTTTCTTT.

Only a few counts were recorded for this clone. This sample includes further DNA sequences coding for the same CDR3. The rearrangement links TRBV6-5 to TRBJ2-7, with a tentative D call TRBD1 (5 bases). This CDR3 has 13 residues. In germline, CDR1 is MNHEY, CDR2 SVGAGI. With 0 bases removed from V and 4 bases from J, the gap between germline ends came to 7 bases. CDR3 residues: CASSYSRAYEQYF. The CDR3 region has the DNA TGTGCCAGCAGTTACTCCAGGGCGTACGAGCAGTACTTC.